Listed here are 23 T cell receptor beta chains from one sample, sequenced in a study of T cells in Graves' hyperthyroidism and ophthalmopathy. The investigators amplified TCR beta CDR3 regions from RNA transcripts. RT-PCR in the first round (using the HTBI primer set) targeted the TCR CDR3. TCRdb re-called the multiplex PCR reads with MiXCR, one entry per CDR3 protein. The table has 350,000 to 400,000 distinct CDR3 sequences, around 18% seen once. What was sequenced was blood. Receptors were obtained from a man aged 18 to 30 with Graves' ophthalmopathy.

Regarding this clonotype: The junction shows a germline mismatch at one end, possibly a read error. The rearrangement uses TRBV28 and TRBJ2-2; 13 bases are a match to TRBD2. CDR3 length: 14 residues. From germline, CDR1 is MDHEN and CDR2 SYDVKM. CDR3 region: CASSPGLAGASGVF. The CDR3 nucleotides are TGTGCCAGCAGTCCCGGACTAGCGGGGGCTTCCGGGGTTTTT.

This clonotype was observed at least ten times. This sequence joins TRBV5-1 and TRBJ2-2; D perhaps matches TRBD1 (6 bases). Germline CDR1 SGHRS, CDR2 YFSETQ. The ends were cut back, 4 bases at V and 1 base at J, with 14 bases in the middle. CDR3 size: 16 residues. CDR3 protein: CASSLSATGNTGELFF. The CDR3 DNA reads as TGCGCCAGCAGCCTCAGTGCGACAGGGAACACCGGGGAGCTGTTTTTT.

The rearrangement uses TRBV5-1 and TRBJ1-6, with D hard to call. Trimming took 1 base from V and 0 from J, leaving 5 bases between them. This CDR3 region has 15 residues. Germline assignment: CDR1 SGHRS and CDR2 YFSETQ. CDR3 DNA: TGCGCCAGCAGCTTGCCGAGCTCCTATAATTCACCCCTCCACTTT. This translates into CASSLPSSYNSPLHF.

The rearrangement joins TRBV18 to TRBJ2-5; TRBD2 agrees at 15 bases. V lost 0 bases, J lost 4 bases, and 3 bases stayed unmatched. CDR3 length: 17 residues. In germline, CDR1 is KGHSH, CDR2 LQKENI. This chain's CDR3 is CASSPPGLAGGRETQYF. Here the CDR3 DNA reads TGTGCCAGCTCACCACCGGGACTAGCGGGGGGCAGAGAGACCCAGTACTTC. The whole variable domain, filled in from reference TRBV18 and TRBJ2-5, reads NAGVMQNPRHLVRRRGQEARLRCSPMKGHSHVYWYRQLPEEGLKFMVYLQKENIIDESGMPKERFSAEFPKEGPSILRIQQVVRGDSAAYFCASSPPGLAGGRETQYFGPGTRLLVL.

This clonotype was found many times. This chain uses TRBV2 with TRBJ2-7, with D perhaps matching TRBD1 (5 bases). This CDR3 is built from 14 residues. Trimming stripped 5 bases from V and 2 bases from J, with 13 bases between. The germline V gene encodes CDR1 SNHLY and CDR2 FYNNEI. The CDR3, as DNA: TGTGCCAGCAGTATTAAGGGGCCCACCTACGAGCAGTACTTC. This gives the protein CASSIKGPTYEQYF.

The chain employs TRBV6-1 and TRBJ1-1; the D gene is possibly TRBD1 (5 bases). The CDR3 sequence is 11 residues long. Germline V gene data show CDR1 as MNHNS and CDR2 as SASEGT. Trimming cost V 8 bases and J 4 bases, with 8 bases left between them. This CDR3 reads CASHGATEAFF. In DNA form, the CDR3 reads TGTGCCAGCCACGGGGCCACTGAAGCTTTCTTT.

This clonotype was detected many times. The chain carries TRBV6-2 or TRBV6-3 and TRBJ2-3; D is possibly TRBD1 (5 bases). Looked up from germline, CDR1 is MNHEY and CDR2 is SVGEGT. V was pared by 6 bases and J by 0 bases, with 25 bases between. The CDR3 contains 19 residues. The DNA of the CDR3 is TGTGCCAGCAGAGACAGACTTTCGACAGCCGGTACTAGCACAGATACGCAGTATTTT. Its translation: CASRDRLSTAGTSTDTQYF.

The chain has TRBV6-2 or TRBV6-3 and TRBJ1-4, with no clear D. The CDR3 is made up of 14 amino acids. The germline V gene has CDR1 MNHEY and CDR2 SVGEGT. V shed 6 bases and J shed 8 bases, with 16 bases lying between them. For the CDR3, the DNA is TGTGCCAGCAGCTCTACCTGGATTCGGGAAAAACTGTTTTTT. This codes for CASSSTWIREKLFF.

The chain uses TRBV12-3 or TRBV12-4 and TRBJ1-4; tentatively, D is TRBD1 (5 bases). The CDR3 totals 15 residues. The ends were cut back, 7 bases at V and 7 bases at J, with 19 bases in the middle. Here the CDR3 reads CASTRIGAVIEKLFF. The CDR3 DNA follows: TGTGCCAGCACCCGAATCGGGGCCGTAATTGAAAAACTGTTTTTT.

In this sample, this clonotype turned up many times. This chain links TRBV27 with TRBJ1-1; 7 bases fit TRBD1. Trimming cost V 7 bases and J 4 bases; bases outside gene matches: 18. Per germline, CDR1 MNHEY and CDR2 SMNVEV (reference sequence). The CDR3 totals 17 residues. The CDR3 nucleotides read TGTGCCAGCACCTCTATTCCCCGACAGGGTGAAATCACTGAAGCTTTCTTT. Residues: CASTSIPRQGEITEAFF.

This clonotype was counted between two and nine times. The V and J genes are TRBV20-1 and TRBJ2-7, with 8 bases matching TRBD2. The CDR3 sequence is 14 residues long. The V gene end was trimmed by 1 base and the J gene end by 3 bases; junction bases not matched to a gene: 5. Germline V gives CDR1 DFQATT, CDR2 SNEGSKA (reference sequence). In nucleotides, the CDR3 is TGCAGTGCTAGAGTGCGGGGGGACCTCTACGAGCAGTACTTC. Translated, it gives CSARVRGDLYEQYF.

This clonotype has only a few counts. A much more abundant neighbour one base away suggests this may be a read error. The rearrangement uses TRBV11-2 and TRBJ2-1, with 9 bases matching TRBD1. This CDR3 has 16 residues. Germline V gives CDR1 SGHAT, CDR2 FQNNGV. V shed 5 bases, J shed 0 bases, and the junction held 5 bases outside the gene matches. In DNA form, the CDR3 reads TGTGCCAGCAGCCTTGGGGGACAGGGCTCCTACAATGAGCAGTTCTTC. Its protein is CASSLGGQGSYNEQFF.

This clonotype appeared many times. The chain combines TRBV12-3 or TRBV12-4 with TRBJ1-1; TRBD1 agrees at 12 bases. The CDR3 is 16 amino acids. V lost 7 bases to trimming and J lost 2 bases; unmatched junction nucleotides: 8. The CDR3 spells CASIQGQGALNTEAFF. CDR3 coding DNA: TGTGCCAGCATCCAGGGACAGGGGGCTCTTAACACTGAAGCTTTCTTT.

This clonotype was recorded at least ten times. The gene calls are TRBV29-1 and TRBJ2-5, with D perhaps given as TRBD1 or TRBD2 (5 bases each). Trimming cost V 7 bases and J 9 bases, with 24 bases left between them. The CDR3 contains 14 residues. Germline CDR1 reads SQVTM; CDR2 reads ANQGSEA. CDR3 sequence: CSAPGRTQLGAQYF. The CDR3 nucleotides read TGCAGCGCACCGGGACGGACTCAGCTTGGGGCCCAGTACTTC.

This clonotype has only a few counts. For the CDR3, the DNA is TGTGCCAGCAGTACCAACAGGGAGTGGAACACCGGGGAGCTGTTTTTT. Its translation: CASSTNREWNTGELFF. The chain combines TRBV6-2 or TRBV6-3 with TRBJ2-2, with D tentatively TRBD1 (6 bases). Germline CDR1 MNHEY, CDR2 SVGEGT. Trimming shortened V by 5 bases and J by 1 base, and 14 bases separated the two germline ends. CDR3 length: 16 amino acids.

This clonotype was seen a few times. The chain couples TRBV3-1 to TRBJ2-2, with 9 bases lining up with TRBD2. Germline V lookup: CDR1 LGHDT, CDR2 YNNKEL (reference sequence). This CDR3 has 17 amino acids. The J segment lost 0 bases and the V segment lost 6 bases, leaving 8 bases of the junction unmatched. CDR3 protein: CASSPRTSAPNTGELFF. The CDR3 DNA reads TGTGCCAGCAGTCCTAGGACTAGCGCGCCGAACACCGGGGAGCTGTTTTTT.

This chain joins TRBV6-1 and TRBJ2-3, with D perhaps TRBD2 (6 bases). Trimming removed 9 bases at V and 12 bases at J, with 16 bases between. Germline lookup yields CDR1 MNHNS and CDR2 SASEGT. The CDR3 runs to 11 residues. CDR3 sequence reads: CARPPREAQYF. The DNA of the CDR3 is TGTGCCAGGCCTCCAAGGGAGGCACAGTATTTT.

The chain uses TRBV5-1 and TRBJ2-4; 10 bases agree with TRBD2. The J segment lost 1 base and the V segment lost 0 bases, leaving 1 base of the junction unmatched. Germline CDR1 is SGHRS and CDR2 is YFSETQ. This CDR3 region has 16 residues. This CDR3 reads CASSLEAGGAKNIQYF. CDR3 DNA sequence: TGCGCCAGCAGCTTGGAAGCGGGAGGGGCCAAAAACATTCAGTACTTC.

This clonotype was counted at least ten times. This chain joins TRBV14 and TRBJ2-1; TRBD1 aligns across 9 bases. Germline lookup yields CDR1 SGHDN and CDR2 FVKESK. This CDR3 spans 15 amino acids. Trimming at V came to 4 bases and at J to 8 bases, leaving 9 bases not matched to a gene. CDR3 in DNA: TGTGCCAGCAGCCGCCGGGACAGGGTGTTCTATGAGCAGTTCTTC. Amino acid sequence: CASSRRDRVFYEQFF.

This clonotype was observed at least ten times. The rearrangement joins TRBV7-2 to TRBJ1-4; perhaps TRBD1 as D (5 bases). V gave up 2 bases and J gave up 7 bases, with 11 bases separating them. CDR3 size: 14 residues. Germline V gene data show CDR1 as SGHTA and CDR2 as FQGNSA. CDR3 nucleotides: TGTGCCAGCAGCTTAAGGTGGGGGGGTGAAAAACTGTTTTTT. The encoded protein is CASSLRWGGEKLFF.

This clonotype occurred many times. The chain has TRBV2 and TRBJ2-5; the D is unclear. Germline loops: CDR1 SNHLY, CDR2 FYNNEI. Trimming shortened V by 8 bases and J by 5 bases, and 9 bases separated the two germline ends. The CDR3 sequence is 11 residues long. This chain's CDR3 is CASGYRETQYF. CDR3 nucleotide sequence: TGTGCCAGCGGATATCGTGAGACCCAGTACTTC.

The DNA of the CDR3 is TGTGCCAGCAGTGCTAGAGCCGGGACAGGGGGCGCGGAGACTGAAGCTTTCTTT. Protein: CASSARAGTGGAETEAFF. The chain employs TRBV6-2 or TRBV6-3 and TRBJ1-1, with 12 bases lining up with TRBD1. V was pared by 5 bases and J by 5 bases, with 15 bases of the junction left unmatched. Per the germline V gene, CDR1 is MNHEY and CDR2 is SVGEGT. CDR3 length: 18 residues.

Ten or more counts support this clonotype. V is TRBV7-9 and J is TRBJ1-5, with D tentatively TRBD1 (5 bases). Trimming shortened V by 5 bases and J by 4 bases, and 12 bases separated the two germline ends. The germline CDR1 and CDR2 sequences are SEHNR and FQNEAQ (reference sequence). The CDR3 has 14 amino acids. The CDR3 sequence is CASSPIGGNQPQHF. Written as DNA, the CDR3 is TGTGCCAGCAGCCCAATCGGGGGGAATCAGCCCCAGCATTTT.